Below are 9 T cell receptor beta chains sequenced from a single sample in a study of blood T cell repertoires in COVID-19. The method was immunoSEQ multiplex PCR; TCRdb's version includes in-frame clones alone and lacks a portion of them. This sample has some 200,000 clones; around 90% occur once, and the top ten carry 1% to 1.5%. Input material: peripheral blood. The receptors originated from a man younger than 45 with acute or convalescent COVID-19.

This clone was seen a single time. The chain employs TRBV12-5 and TRBJ2-1; D might be TRBD1 (5 bases). The CDR3 runs 15 residues. Germline CDR1 is LGHNT and CDR2 is FRNRAP. V was shortened by 2 bases and J by 5 bases, with 13 bases between the two germline ends. The CDR3 DNA follows: TGTGCTAGTGGTTTGCTTCCCGACAGTGACAATGAGCAGTTCTTC. Its translation is CASGLLPDSDNEQFF.

The V and J genes are TRBV28 and TRBJ1-2; D may be TRBD1 (5 bases). The CDR3 is 16 residues long. V gave up 6 bases and J gave up 7 bases, with 24 bases separating them. The germline V gene encodes CDR1 MDHEN and CDR2 SYDVKM. CDR3 in amino acids: CASSLEGRELRGGYTF. The CDR3 DNA follows: TGTGCCAGCAGCCTAGAAGGAAGAGAACTAAGGGGTGGCTACACCTTC.

The V and J genes are TRBV24-1 and TRBJ1-1, with D unclear. The CDR3 totals 13 residues. Germline V gene data show CDR1 as KGHDR and CDR2 as SFDVKD. V was clipped by 7 bases and J by 2 bases, with 10 bases between them. The CDR3 loop is CATSSGLNTEAFF. The CDR3 coding sequence is TGTGCCACCAGCTCAGGACTTAACACTGAAGCTTTCTTT.

The chain joins TRBV5-4 to TRBJ1-4; TRBD1 aligns across 10 bases. The CDR3 extends over 16 amino acids. The germline V gene has CDR1 SGHNT and CDR2 YYREEE (reference sequence). J lost 8 bases, V lost 0 bases, and 7 bases had no gene match. The CDR3 here is CASSLGAGQGNEKLFF. The DNA of the CDR3 is TGTGCCAGCAGCTTGGGGGCGGGACAGGGGAACGAAAAACTGTTTTTT.

The chain's CDR3 is CASRIESDQPQHF. CDR3 coding DNA: TGTGCCAGCAGGATCGAGTCCGATCAGCCCCAGCATTTT. The chain is built from TRBV2 and TRBJ1-5; D is ambiguous. The CDR3 contains 13 residues. CDR1 is SNHLY, CDR2 FYNNEI, per germline. V was shortened by 6 bases and J by 5 bases, with 11 bases between the two germline ends. Together with reference TRBV2 and TRBJ1-5, the CDR3 gives the full variable domain: EPEVTQTPSHQVTQMGQEVILRCVPISNHLYFYWYRQILGQKVEFLVSFYNNEISEKSEIFDDQFSVERPDGSNFTLKIRSTKLEDSAMYFCASRIESDQPQHFGDGTRLSIL.

V is TRBV9 and J is TRBJ2-5; 7 nucleotides align to TRBD2. Germline CDR1 and CDR2: SGDLS and YYNGEE. The CDR3 totals 16 residues. The J segment lost 5 bases and the V segment lost 0 bases, leaving 10 bases of the junction unmatched. The CDR3 loop reads CASSVEGSGRKETQYF. The CDR3 DNA reads as TGTGCCAGCAGCGTAGAGGGTAGCGGGCGGAAGGAGACCCAGTACTTC.

The chain couples TRBV4-1 to TRBJ2-6, with TRBD2 as a possible D gene (5 bases). Trimming removed 0 bases at V and 2 bases at J, with 8 bases between. CDR3 length: 16 residues. The germline gives CDR1 MGHRA, CDR2 YSYEKL. Written as DNA, the CDR3 is TGCGCCAGCAGCCAAGATTCGGGGACTGGGGCCAACGTCCTGACTTTC. Encoded protein: CASSQDSGTGANVLTF.

The chain combines TRBV5-1 with TRBJ2-7; D unclear. Germline V lookup: CDR1 SGHRS, CDR2 YFSETQ. The ends were cut back, 0 bases at V and 3 bases at J, with 10 bases in the middle. The CDR3 runs to 14 residues. The CDR3, as DNA: TGCGCCAGCAGCTTGGACGACAAAATCTACGAGCAGTACTTC. Protein: CASSLDDKIYEQYF.

The chain combines TRBV11-2 with TRBJ2-4; D is unclear. Trimming removed 5 bases at V and 7 bases at J, with 15 bases between. This CDR3 spans 14 amino acids. Germline loops: CDR1 SGHAT, CDR2 FQNNGV. CDR3 DNA: TGTGCCAGCAGCCTAACAAGCGCCGGGAACATTCAGTACTTC. Translated, it gives CASSLTSAGNIQYF. Together with reference TRBV11-2 and TRBJ2-4, the CDR3 gives the full variable domain: EAGVAQSPRYKIIEKRQSVAFWCNPISGHATLYWYQQILGQGPKLLIQFQNNGVVDDSQLPKDRFSAERLKGVDSTLKIQPAKLEDSAVYLCASSLTSAGNIQYFGAGTRLSVL.